The clone carrying this TCR beta chain was seen only once. Clones were sequenced by immunoSEQ multiplex PCR, and TCRdb holds only the in-frame ones, with some missing. The sample carries 120,000 to 150,000 clones, under 95% recorded once. V lost 2 bases, J lost 3 bases, and 10 bases lay in between. CDR3 size: 14 residues. Per the germline V gene, CDR1 is SGHRS and CDR2 is YFSETQ. The record originates from a study of cytotoxic CD8 clonotypes in ibrutinib-treated CLL. About the research overall: Included were about 11 relapsed/refractory and about 15 treatment-naive patients, of whom approximately 18 were IGHV unmutated.

The chain carries TRBV5-1 and TRBJ2-3; either TRBD1 or TRBD2 may supply D (5 bases each). The sequenced sample was PBMCs, obtained after 12 months of ibrutinib treatment. This receptor was identified in a human donor with chronic lymphocytic leukemia. CDR3 sequence (DNA): TGCGCCAGCAGCTTTTATGGGGGTACAGATACGCAGTATTTT. Residues: CASSFYGGTDTQYF.